A selection of T cell receptor beta chains follows, all from one sample in a study of blood T cell repertoires in COVID-19. Sequenced by immunoSEQ multiplex PCR; TCRdb stores in-frame clones only, minus some. The sample includes approximately 150,000 clones, about four fifths of them seen just once. Sequences were obtained from peripheral blood. The receptor set was obtained from a man aged 55 to 69 with active or convalescent COVID-19. The CDR3 runs from the conserved cysteine through the conserved F or W. D genes are given only for firm matches. Some rows mark clone size as missing; the rest say once, few, many or name a class of expanded clone.

TRBV11-2	TRBD2	few	TRBJ2-1	CASSYLAGGANNEQFF	TGTGCCAGCAGCTACCTAGCGGGGGGGGCGAACAATGAGCAGTTCTTC
TRBV7-8	TRBD1	-	TRBJ2-5	CASSLGTGKETQYF	TGTGCCAGCAGCTTAGGGACAGGGAAGGAGACCCAGTACTTC
TRBV15	-	-	TRBJ2-7	CATSRDLQVLSAEQYF	TGTGCCACCAGCAGAGATCTCCAGGTACTGTCTGCCGAGCAGTACTTC
TRBV19	TRBD1	-	TRBJ1-6	CASRTTDRVINSPLHF	TGTGCCAGTAGAACCACAGACAGGGTAATTAATTCACCCCTCCACTTT
TRBV2	TRBD1	-	TRBJ2-1	CASSNTLDRGSYNEQFF	TGTGCCAGCTCTAACACACTCGACAGGGGCTCCTACAATGAGCAGTTCTTC
TRBV2	-	-	TRBJ2-5	CASSLQETQYF	TGTGCCAGCAGCCTACAAGAGACCCAGTACTTC
TRBV27	-	-	TRBJ1-1	CASSRGSYGNTEAFF	TGTGCCAGCAGCCGCGGCAGTTACGGAAACACTGAAGCTTTCTTT
TRBV6-6	TRBD1	-	TRBJ1-5	CASRNPGQGGGQPQHF	TGTGCCAGCAGGAACCCCGGACAGGGAGGCGGCCAGCCCCAGCATTTT
TRBV5-6	-	-	TRBJ2-5	CASSFSHKSQTQYF	TGTGCCAGCAGCTTCTCCCACAAGTCCCAGACCCAGTACTTC
TRBV11-3	-	-	TRBJ2-1	CASSPRQGLYNEQFF	TGTGCCAGCAGCCCCCGACAGGGACTCTACAATGAGCAGTTCTTC
TRBV23-1	TRBD2	-	TRBJ2-7	CASSQTLAGDSYEQYF	TGCGCCAGCAGTCAGACTTTAGCGGGGGACTCCTACGAGCAGTACTTC
TRBV6-6	TRBD1	-	TRBJ1-2	CASSPTTGAYGYTF	TGTGCCAGCAGCCCCACGACAGGGGCTTATGGCTACACCTTC
TRBV3-1/TRBV3-2	-	-	TRBJ2-5	CASSPEGYLRETQYF	TGTGCCAGCAGCCCCGAGGGATACCTAAGAGAGACCCAGTACTTC
TRBV10-3	TRBD2	-	TRBJ2-3	CAISENLLAGADTQYF	TGTGCCATCAGTGAAAACCTTCTAGCGGGCGCAGATACGCAGTATTTT
TRBV24-1	TRBD2	-	TRBJ2-3	CATSGQTSGGSTDTQYF	TGTGCCACCAGTGGCCAGACTAGCGGGGGCAGCACAGATACGCAGTATTTT
TRBV10-1	TRBD2	-	TRBJ2-1	CASSFTRTSEHNEQFF	TGCGCCAGCAGTTTCACCCGGACTAGCGAACACAATGAGCAGTTCTTC
TRBV5-8	-	-	TRBJ2-1	CASSLSWASSLGEQFF	TGTGCCAGCAGCCTGTCGTGGGCTAGCTCCCTGGGGGAGCAGTTCTTC
TRBV5-8	-	-	TRBJ1-3	CASTPGRGLSGNTIYF	TGTGCCAGCACCCCAGGGCGAGGTCTCTCTGGAAACACCATATATTTT
TRBV6-5	TRBD1	-	TRBJ2-7	CASRGDRPTEQYF	TGTGCCAGCAGGGGGGACAGGCCGACGGAGCAGTACTTC
TRBV7-9	-	few	TRBJ1-1	CASSDRRARVAEAFF	TGTGCCAGCAGTGATAGGAGAGCCAGGGTGGCTGAAGCTTTCTTT
TRBV7-3	-	once	TRBJ2-5	CASSVTRGETQYF	TGTGCCAGCAGCGTTACTAGAGGAGAGACCCAGTACTTC
TRBV4-2	TRBD2	-	TRBJ2-1	CASSQGVASGRMYNEQFF	TGTGCCAGCAGCCAGGGGGTGGCTAGCGGGAGGATGTACAATGAGCAGTTCTTC
TRBV29-1	-	-	TRBJ2-5	CSVEDPAGEGTGTQYF	TGCAGCGTTGAAGATCCCGCAGGAGAGGGTACCGGGACCCAGTACTTC
TRBV3-1/TRBV3-2	-	-	TRBJ1-1	CASGTPTEAFF	TGTGCCAGTGGGACACCGACTGAAGCTTTCTTT
TRBV19	TRBD2	-	TRBJ2-3	CATGLAGTTDTQYF	TGTGCCACCGGACTAGCGGGGACCACAGATACGCAGTATTTT
TRBV11-2	TRBD1	-	TRBJ1-1	CASSLASTGGKSEAFF	TGTGCCAGCAGCTTAGCGTCTACAGGGGGAAAGTCTGAAGCTTTCTTT
TRBV7-3	TRBD2	-	TRBJ2-3	CASSLGIAGGTDTQYF	TGTGCCAGCAGCTTGGGGATAGCGGGGGGCACAGATACGCAGTATTTT
TRBV10-1	-	-	TRBJ2-5	CASSGDREETQYF	TGCGCCAGCAGTGGAGACAGAGAAGAGACCCAGTACTTC
TRBV10-3	-	-	TRBJ1-1	CAISESGEDTEAFF	TGTGCCATCAGTGAGTCCGGGGAAGACACTGAAGCTTTCTTT
TRBV29-1	-	-	TRBJ1-2	CSVGNSYSYGYTF	TGCAGCGTTGGGAACAGTTACAGCTATGGCTACACCTTC
TRBV6-5	-	-	TRBJ2-1	CASNLRGSSYNEQFF	TGTGCCAGCAACCTACGGGGTAGCTCCTACAATGAGCAGTTCTTC
TRBV28	-	once	TRBJ1-1	CASSLLTTRGTEAFF	TGTGCCAGCAGTTTATTAACGACCCGGGGCACTGAAGCTTTCTTT
TRBV3-1/TRBV3-2	TRBD1	-	TRBJ2-7	CASSQEGGFSEQYF	TGTGCCAGCAGCCAAGAAGGGGGCTTCTCCGAGCAGTACTTC
TRBV7-9	-	-	TRBJ2-4	CASSGGDNRKNIQYF	TGTGCCAGCAGCGGGGGGGACAACCGGAAAAACATTCAGTACTTC
TRBV10-2	TRBD2	once	TRBJ2-3	CASSEGAGGPYRTDTQYF	TGCGCCAGCAGTGAGGGAGCGGGGGGGCCTTATAGGACAGATACGCAGTATTTT
TRBV12-3/TRBV12-4	-	-	TRBJ2-1	CASSSSVNEQFF	TGTGCCAGCAGTTCTAGCGTTAATGAGCAGTTCTTC
TRBV5-5	-	-	TRBJ2-5	CASSLNIQETQYF	TGTGCCAGCAGCCTAAATATTCAAGAGACCCAGTACTTC
TRBV29-1	-	-	TRBJ2-7	CSAAGLSSYEQYF	TGCAGCGCCGCGGGGCTGAGCTCCTACGAGCAGTACTTC
TRBV28	-	-	TRBJ2-7	CASRLGLEAHEQYF	TGTGCCAGCAGGCTGGGACTGGAAGCTCACGAGCAGTACTTC
TRBV27	-	-	TRBJ2-1	CASSLSGQAYNEQFF	TGTGCCAGCAGTTTATCGGGACAAGCCTACAATGAGCAGTTCTTC
TRBV5-4	-	-	TRBJ1-1	CASSLGGPRDTGTEAFF	TGTGCCAGCAGCTTGGGGGGGCCCAGGGATACGGGCACTGAAGCTTTCTTT
TRBV16	TRBD1	few	TRBJ1-5	CASSRQGSRPQHF	TGTGCCAGCAGCCGACAGGGTTCGCGGCCCCAGCATTTT
TRBV20-1	-	-	TRBJ1-3	CSASNPNGGNTIYF	TGCAGTGCTAGTAATCCGAATGGAGGAAACACCATATACTTT
TRBV6-6	TRBD2	-	TRBJ2-1	CASSPRGLAGEVHNEQFF	TGTGCCAGCAGTCCCAGGGGACTAGCGGGAGAGGTCCACAATGAGCAGTTCTTC
TRBV6-5	TRBD2	-	TRBJ2-1	CASGRGNSYNEQFF	TGTGCCAGCGGGCGGGGGAACTCCTACAATGAGCAGTTCTTC
TRBV11-2	-	-	TRBJ2-1	CASSPPRRGRSYNEQFF	TGTGCCAGCAGCCCCCCCCGGAGGGGGCGATCCTACAATGAGCAGTTCTTC
TRBV29-1	-	-	TRBJ1-4	CGGGRGGEKLFF	TGCGGCGGGGGCAGGGGAGGCGAAAAACTGTTTTTT
TRBV5-1	TRBD1	-	TRBJ2-3	CASRPGQGAADTQYF	TGCGCCAGCAGGCCGGGACAGGGGGCCGCAGATACGCAGTATTTT
TRBV5-1	TRBD1	few	TRBJ2-1	CASSWDRINEQFF	TGCGCCAGCAGCTGGGACAGGATAAATGAGCAGTTCTTC
TRBV5-1	-	-	TRBJ2-3	CASSLGGTPTDTQYF	TGCGCCAGCAGCTTGGGAGGGACTCCTACAGATACGCAGTATTTT
TRBV5-6	TRBD2	-	TRBJ2-5	CASSLEGTSGGTQYF	TGTGCCAGCAGCTTGGAGGGGACTAGCGGCGGGACCCAGTACTTC
TRBV20-1	-	-	TRBJ1-2	CSAGDLSGYTF	TGCAGTGCTGGGGACTTATCGGGCTACACCTTC
TRBV10-3	-	-	TRBJ2-1	CAIRADSTYNEQFF	TGTGCCATCAGGGCTGACAGTACCTACAATGAGCAGTTCTTC
TRBV2	TRBD2	-	TRBJ2-1	CASRPGVAGGYEQFF	TGTGCCAGCAGGCCCGGGGTAGCGGGAGGATATGAGCAGTTCTTC
TRBV4-1	TRBD1	-	TRBJ1-1	CASREQTGQTNTEAFF	TGCGCCAGCAGAGAGCAGACGGGACAGACGAACACTGAAGCTTTCTTT